This TCR beta chain was documented in a study of shared clonotypes between healthy human individuals. CDR3 length: 14 amino acids. Germline V gene data show CDR1 as LGHNA and CDR2 as YNFKEQ. V lost 6 bases and J 0 bases, leaving 9 bases between the germline ends. Method: immunoSEQ multiplex PCR; TCRdb's copy keeps in-frame clones and lacks some. The table includes about 1 million clones, 75% to 80% detected once. The chain joins TRBV4-2 to TRBJ1-3; unclear D gene. Sequencing used memory CD4+ T cells from PBMCs. The sample's subset: CD45RA-negative fraction. The TCR originated in a man younger than 35 in good health. Some clones in this sample may be carry-over from other donors' samples. CDR3 in DNA: TGTGCCAGCAGGACGGTGAGCTCTGGAAACACCATATATTTT. Encoded protein: CASRTVSSGNTIYF.